A single T cell receptor (beta chain) is shown here with its context. The antigen is undetermined. Sequenced by immunoSEQ multiplex PCR; TCRdb stores in-frame clones only, minus some. This sample has roughly 250,000 clones, with 87% found just once. This sample is drawn from a study of Ad26.COV2.S vaccination and SARS-CoV-2 variants. Study observations and caveats: Whether participants received vaccine or placebo, their non-spike TCR breadth was similar. The breadth of spike-specific CD8+ and CD4+ T cell responses after vaccination was reportedly substantial.

The CDR3 sequence is 18 residues long. The J segment lost 7 bases and the V segment lost 4 bases, leaving 15 bases of the junction unmatched. Germline V gives CDR1 LGHNA, CDR2 YNFKEQ. Treatment reported: approximately 18 received Ad26.COV2.S at low or high dose, single or two shots; about 5 received placebo; per-sample allocation not given. Sampling happened 63 days after the first vaccine or placebo injection. Participants' vaccine, an Ad26 vector, delivered Wuhan-strain SARS-CoV-2 spike. The clonotype originates from a person aged 18-60 years who received the Ad26.COV2.S COVID-19 vaccine or a placebo. The V and J genes are TRBV4-2 and TRBJ1-6; TRBD1 aligns across 8 bases. The material sequenced was peripheral blood, taken in a trial of Ad26.COV2.S vaccine versus placebo. CDR3 bases: TGTGCCAGCAGCCCAGGATTTAGGGGAAGACAGGGGAATTCACCCCTCCACTTT. Its translation is CASSPGFRGRQGNSPLHF.